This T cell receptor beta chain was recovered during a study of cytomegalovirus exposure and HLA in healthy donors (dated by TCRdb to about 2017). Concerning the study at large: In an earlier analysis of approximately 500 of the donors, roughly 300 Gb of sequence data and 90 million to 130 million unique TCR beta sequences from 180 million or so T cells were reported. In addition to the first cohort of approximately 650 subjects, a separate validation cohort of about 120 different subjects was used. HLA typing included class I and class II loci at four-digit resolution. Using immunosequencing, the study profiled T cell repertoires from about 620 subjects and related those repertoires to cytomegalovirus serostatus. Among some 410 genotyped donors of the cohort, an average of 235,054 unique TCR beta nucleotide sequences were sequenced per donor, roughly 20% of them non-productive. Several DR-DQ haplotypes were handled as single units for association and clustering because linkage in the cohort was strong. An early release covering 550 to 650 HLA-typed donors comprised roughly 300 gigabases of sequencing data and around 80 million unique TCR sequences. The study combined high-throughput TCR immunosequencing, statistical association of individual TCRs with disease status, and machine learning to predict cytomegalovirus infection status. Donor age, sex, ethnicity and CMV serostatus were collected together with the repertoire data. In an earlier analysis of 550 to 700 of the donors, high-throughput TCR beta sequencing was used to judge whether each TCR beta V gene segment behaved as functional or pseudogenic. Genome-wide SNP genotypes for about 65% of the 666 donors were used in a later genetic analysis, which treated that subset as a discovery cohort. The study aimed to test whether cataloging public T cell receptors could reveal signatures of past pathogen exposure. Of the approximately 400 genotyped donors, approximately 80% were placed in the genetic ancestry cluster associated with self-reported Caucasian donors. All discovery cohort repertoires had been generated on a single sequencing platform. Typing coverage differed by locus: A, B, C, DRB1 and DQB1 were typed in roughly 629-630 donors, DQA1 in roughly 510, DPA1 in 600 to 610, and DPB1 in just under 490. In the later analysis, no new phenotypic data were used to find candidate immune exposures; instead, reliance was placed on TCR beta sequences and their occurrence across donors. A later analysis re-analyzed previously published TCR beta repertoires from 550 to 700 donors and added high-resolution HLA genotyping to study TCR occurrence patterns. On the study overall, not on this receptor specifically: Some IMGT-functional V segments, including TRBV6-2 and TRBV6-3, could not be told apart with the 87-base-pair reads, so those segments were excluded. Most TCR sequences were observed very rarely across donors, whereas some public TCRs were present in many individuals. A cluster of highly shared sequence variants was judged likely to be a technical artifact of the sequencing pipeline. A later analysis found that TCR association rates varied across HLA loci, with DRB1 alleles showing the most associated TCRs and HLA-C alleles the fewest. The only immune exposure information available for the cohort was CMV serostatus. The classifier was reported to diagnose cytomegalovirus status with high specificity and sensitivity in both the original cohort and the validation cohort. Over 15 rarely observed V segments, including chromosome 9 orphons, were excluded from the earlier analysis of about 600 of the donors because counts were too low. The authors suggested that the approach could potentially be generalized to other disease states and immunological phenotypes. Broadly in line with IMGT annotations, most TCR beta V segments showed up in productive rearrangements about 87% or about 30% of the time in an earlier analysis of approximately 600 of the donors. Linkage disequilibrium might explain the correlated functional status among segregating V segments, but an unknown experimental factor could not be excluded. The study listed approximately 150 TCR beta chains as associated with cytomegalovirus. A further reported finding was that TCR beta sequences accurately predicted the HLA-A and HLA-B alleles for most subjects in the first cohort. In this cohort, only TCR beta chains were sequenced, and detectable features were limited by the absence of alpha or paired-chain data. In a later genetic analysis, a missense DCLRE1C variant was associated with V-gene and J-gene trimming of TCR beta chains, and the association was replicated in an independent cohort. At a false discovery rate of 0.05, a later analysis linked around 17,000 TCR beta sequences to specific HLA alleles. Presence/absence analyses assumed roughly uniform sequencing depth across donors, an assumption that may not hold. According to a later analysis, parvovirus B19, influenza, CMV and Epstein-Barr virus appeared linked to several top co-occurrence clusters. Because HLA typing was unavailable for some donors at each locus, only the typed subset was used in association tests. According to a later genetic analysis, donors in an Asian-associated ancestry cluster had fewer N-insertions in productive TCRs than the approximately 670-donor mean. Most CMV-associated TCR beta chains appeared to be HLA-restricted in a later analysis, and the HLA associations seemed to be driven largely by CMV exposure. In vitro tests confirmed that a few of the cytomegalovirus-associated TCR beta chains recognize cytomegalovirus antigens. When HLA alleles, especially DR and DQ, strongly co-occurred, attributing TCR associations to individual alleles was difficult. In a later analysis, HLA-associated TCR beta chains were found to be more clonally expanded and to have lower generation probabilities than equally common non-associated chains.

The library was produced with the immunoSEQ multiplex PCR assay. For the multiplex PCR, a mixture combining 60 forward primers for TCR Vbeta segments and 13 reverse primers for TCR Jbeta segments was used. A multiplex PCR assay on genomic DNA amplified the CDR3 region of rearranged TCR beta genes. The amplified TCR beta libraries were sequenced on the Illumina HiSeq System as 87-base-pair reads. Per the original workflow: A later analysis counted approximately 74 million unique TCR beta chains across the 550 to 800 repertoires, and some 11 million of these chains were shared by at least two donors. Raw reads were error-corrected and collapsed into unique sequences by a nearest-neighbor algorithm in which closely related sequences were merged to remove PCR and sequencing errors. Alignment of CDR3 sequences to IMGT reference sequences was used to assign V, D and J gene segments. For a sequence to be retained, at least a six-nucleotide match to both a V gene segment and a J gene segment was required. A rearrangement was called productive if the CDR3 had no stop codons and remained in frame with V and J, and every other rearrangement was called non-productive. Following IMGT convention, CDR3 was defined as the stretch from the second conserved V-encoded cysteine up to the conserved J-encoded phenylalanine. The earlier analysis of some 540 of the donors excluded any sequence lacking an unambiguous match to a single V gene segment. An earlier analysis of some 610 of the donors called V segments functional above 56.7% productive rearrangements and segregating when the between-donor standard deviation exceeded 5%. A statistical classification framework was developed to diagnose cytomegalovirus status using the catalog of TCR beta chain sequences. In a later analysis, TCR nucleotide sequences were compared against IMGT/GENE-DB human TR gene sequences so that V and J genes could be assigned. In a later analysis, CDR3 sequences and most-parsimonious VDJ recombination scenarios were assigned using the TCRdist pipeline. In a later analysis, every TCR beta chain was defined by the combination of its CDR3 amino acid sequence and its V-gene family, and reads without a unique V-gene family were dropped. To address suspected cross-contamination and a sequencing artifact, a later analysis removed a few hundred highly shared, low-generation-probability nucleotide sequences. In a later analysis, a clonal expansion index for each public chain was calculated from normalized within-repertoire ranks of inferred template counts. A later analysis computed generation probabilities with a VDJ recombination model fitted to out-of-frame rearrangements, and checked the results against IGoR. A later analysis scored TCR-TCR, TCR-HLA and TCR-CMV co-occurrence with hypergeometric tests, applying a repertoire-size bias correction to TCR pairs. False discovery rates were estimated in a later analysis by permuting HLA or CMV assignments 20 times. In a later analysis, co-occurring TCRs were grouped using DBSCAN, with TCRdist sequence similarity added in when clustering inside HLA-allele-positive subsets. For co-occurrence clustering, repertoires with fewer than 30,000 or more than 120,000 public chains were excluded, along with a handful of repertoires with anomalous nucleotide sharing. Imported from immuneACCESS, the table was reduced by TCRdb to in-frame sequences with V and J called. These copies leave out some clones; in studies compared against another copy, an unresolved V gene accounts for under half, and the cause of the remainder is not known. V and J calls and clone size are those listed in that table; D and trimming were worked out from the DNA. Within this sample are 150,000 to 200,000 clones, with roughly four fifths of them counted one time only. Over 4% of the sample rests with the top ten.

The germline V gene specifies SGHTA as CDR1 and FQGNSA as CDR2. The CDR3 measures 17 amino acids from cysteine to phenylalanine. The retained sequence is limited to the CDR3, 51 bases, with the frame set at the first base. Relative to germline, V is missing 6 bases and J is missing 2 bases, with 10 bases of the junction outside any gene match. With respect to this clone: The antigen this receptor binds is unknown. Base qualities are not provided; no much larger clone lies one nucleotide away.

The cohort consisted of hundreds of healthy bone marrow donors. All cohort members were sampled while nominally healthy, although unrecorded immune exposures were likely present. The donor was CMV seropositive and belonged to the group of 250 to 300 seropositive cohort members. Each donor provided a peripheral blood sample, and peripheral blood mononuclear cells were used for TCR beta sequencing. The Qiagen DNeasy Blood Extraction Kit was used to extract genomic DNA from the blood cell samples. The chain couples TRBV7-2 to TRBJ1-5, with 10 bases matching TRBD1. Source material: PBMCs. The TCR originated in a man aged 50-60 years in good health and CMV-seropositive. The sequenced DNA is TGTGCCAGCAGTGCAGAGGGTGGGACAGGGGGCAATCAGCCCCAGCATTTT. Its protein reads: CASSAEGGTGGNQPQHF.